The 2 T cell receptor beta chains given below trace back to one sample, sequenced in a study of T cell responses to AZD1222 COVID-19 vaccine. Data came from immunoSEQ multiplex PCR; TCRdb stores just in-frame clones and leaves some out. The sample lists 95,000 to 100,000 clones; around nine tenths were seen once. The sequenced sample was peripheral blood, obtained on day 0 of AZD1222 vaccination. The source is an adult in good health.

The V gene is TRBV10-3, the J gene TRBJ1-1; no clear D gene. The germline V and J ends were trimmed by 4 bases and 0 bases, with 6 bases remaining between them. The CDR3 totals 13 residues. Germline loops: CDR1 ENHRY, CDR2 SYGVKD. The CDR3, as DNA: TGTGCCATCAGTGGACGGTTGAACACTGAAGCTTTCTTT. Translated, it gives CAISGRLNTEAFF.

The chain links TRBV2 to TRBJ1-5, with D possibly TRBD1 on 5 matching bases. The CDR3 covers 14 residues. CDR1 and CDR2 (germline): SNHLY, FYNNEI. V was shortened by 7 bases and J by 3 bases, with 13 bases between the two germline ends. CDR3 region: CASKAGWNNQPQHF. The CDR3 DNA reads as TGTGCCAGCAAGGCAGGGTGGAACAATCAGCCCCAGCATTTT.